The 24 T cell receptor beta chains presented below share a single source sample, sequenced in a study of CD8+CD57+ T cells in acquired aplastic anemia. TCR beta VDJ and CDR3 profiling used genomic DNA as template. TCRdb analysed the reads with MiXCR anew, one entry per CDR3 protein. The sample yields 150,000 or so distinct CDR3 sequences, around 60% seen once. Sample: sorted CD4+, CD8+, or CD8+CD57+ T cells (not recorded which) from PBMCs. These receptors all come from a human donor in good health.

The chain links TRBV11-2 to TRBJ2-7; 8 nucleotides align to TRBD1. CDR1 is SGHAT, CDR2 FQNNGV, per germline. CDR3 length equals 16 residues. Trimming removed 5 bases from V and 2 bases from J; junction bases left unmatched: 11. CDR3 coding DNA: TGTGCCAGCAGCAGATATCATCCGGGACAGGCCTACGAGCAGTACTTC. Amino acids: CASSRYHPGQAYEQYF.

This clonotype was seen only a few times. A clone one base away is much larger, so this may be a read error. The rearrangement links TRBV5-1 to TRBJ2-5, with 8 bases matching TRBD2. J gave up 7 bases and V 0 bases, and 8 bases lay outside the gene matches. Germline V gene lookup returns CDR1 SGHRS and CDR2 YFSETQ. The CDR3 sequence is 15 residues long. Here the CDR3 DNA reads TGCGCCAGCAGCTTGGTGGCGGGAGGTGGGGGGACCCAGTACTTC. Its protein is CASSLVAGGGGTQYF.

This clonotype was seen at least ten times. The chain joins TRBV4-3 to TRBJ2-1; TRBD2 might be the D (6 bases). The CDR3 runs 14 residues. Trimming stripped 1 base from V and 7 bases from J, with 11 bases between. Germline V gene lookup returns CDR1 LGHNA and CDR2 YSLEER. CDR3 sequence (DNA): TGCGCCAGCAGCCAAGCACTAGCCGGTAATGAGCAGTTCTTC. Translation: CASSQALAGNEQFF.

The gene calls are TRBV29-1 and TRBJ1-2; tentative D call: TRBD1 (6 bases). V lost 5 bases and J 2 bases, leaving 6 bases between the germline ends. CDR1 is SQVTM, CDR2 ANQGSEA, per germline. CDR3 length equals 11 residues. CDR3 coding DNA: TGCAGCGTTCAGGGGAACTATGGCTACACCTTC. Its protein product is CSVQGNYGYTF.

The chain employs TRBV15 and TRBJ2-7; no definite D call. The CDR3 contains 13 residues. Germline V gene sequence: CDR1 LNHNV, CDR2 YYDKDF (reference sequence). V lost 1 base and J lost 4, with 8 bases in between. CDR3 loop: CATSRVYRYEQYF. CDR3 sequence (DNA): TGTGCCACCAGCAGAGTTTACAGATACGAGCAGTACTTC.

The V and J genes are TRBV29-1 and TRBJ2-3; no clear D gene. The CDR3 loop spans 13 amino acids. Germline lookup yields CDR1 SQVTM and CDR2 ANQGSEA. V was shortened by 5 bases and J by 1 base, with 10 bases between the two germline ends. CDR3 bases: TGCAGCGTTTATTTGCGTCGCACAGATACGCAGTATTTT. As protein: CSVYLRRTDTQYF.

In the case of this clonotype: The junction and the germline gene differ at one end; a read error may be behind it. CDR3 loop: CASSLVAKTGGLDSLLHF. The CDR3 DNA follows: TGTGCCAGCAGCTTAGTCGCCAAGACAGGGGGCTTGGATTCACTCCTCCACTTT. The V call is TRBV7-6, the J call TRBJ1-6; 10 bases align to TRBD1. Germline CDR1 reads SGHVS; CDR2 reads FNYEAQ. There are 18 residues in the CDR3. Combining the CDR3 with reference TRBV7-6 and TRBJ1-6 gives the whole variable domain GAGVSQSPRYKVTKRGQDVALRCDPISGHVSLYWYRQALGQGPEFLTYFNYEAQQDKSGLPNDRFSAERPEGSISTLTIQRTEQRDSAMYRCASSLVAKTGGLDSLLHFGNGTRLTVT.

This sequence joins TRBV19 and TRBJ1-5; no definite D call. The germline CDR1 and CDR2 sequences are LNHDA and SQIVND (reference sequence). With 1 base removed from V and 0 bases from J, the gap between germline ends came to 7 bases. The CDR3 is made up of 15 amino acids. The CDR3 is CASSIGGYSNQPQHF. Here the CDR3 DNA reads TGTGCCAGTAGTATAGGGGGATATAGCAATCAGCCCCAGCATTTT.

This clonotype was seen many times. The V gene is TRBV24-1, the J gene TRBJ2-5; D is uncertain. The CDR3 has 14 amino acids. Between the trimmed V and J ends, which lost 4 bases and 0 bases, there was a span of 8 bases. The germline gives CDR1 KGHDR, CDR2 SFDVKD. The CDR3 spells CATSETANQETQYF. The CDR3 DNA sequence: TGTGCCACCAGTGAAACAGCAAACCAAGAGACCCAGTACTTC.

This clonotype was seen only once. V and J are TRBV10-3 and TRBJ2-3; 8 bases agree with TRBD2. Germline loops: CDR1 ENHRY, CDR2 SYGVKD. The CDR3 has 14 residues. V was clipped by 5 bases and J by 0 bases; unmatched bases: 1. The CDR3 loop reads CAISSSGSTDTQYF. CDR3 DNA sequence: TGTGCCATCAGTTCTAGCGGGAGCACAGATACGCAGTATTTT.

The chain carries TRBV7-3 and TRBJ2-1; D uncertain. Trimming removed 6 bases from V and 6 bases from J, with 18 bases in between. Germline CDR1 SGHTA, CDR2 FQGTGA. The CDR3 loop spans 15 amino acids. CDR3 residues: CASSYSTRLGNEQFF. In nucleotides, the CDR3 is TGTGCCAGCAGTTACTCGACCCGTCTGGGCAATGAGCAGTTCTTC.

This chain uses TRBV19 with TRBJ1-4; D is uncertain. This CDR3 has 12 residues. Germline values: CDR1 LNHDA, CDR2 SQIVND (reference sequence). V lost 1 base and J lost 10, with 7 bases in between. CDR3 coding DNA: TGTGCCAGTAGTATAGTGGACGGAAAACTGTTTTTT. Encoded protein: CASSIVDGKLFF.

The J gene is TRBJ2-2, the V gene TRBV7-2, with 16 positions matching TRBD2. After removal of 5 bases from V and 2 bases from J, the junction contained 5 bases not matched to a gene. The CDR3 covers 18 residues. Germline V CDR1 and CDR2: SGHTA, FQGNSA. The CDR3, as DNA: TGTGCCAGCAGCACAGGGACTAGCGGGGGGGCTAACACCGGGGAGCTGTTTTTT. Translated: CASSTGTSGGANTGELFF.

This clonotype showed up just once. A read error may explain this, as a much larger clone is one base away. The gene calls are TRBV11-2 and TRBJ2-5; 9 bases match TRBD1. This CDR3 is 16 amino acids long. The trim removed 2 bases at V and 6 bases at J, leaving 10 bases unmatched. CDR1 SGHAT and CDR2 FQNNGV come from the germline V gene. The CDR3 sequence is CASSLRGDREGKTQYF. DNA for the CDR3: TGTGCCAGCAGCTTACGTGGGGACAGGGAGGGAAAGACCCAGTACTTC.

This clonotype occurred many times. This chain connects TRBV20-1 to TRBJ2-7; D gene uncertain. The V gene's germline CDR1 is DFQATT and CDR2 SNEGSKA (reference sequence). CDR3 length: 13 amino acids. V was cut by 1 base and J by 2 bases, with 9 bases left in between. The CDR3 DNA follows: TGCAGTGCTAGAGTGGGATCTACCTACGAGCAGTACTTC. Translating it yields CSARVGSTYEQYF.

This clonotype was seen more than once but under ten times. This chain joins TRBV20-1 and TRBJ2-5, with TRBD1 identical over 10 bases. Germline CDR1 reads DFQATT; CDR2 reads SNEGSKA (reference sequence). Trimming removed 6 bases from V and 4 bases from J; junction bases left unmatched: 2. The CDR3 runs to 12 residues. CDR3 sequence (DNA): TGCAGTGCCGACAGGGGGCGAGAGACCCAGTACTTC. Residues: CSADRGRETQYF.

V is TRBV4-3 and J is TRBJ1-1, with 7 bases fitting TRBD1. After removal of 0 bases from V and 10 bases from J, the junction contained 11 bases not matched to a gene. Looked up from germline, CDR1 is LGHNA and CDR2 is YSLEER. The CDR3 spans 15 residues. CDR3 sequence reads: CASSQDTGGGALAFF. CDR3 coding DNA: TGCGCCAGCAGCCAAGATACGGGAGGGGGCGCCTTAGCTTTCTTT.

This chain joins TRBV20-1 and TRBJ1-2; D call uncertain. CDR1 DFQATT and CDR2 SNEGSKA come from the germline V gene (reference sequence). With 1 base removed from V and 4 bases from J, the gap between germline ends came to 13 bases. The CDR3 has 14 amino acids. The CDR3, as DNA: TGCAGTGCTAGAGCCGGACGTTCAACCTATGGCTACACCTTC. Encoded protein: CSARAGRSTYGYTF.

This clonotype was found a few times. J is TRBJ2-2 and V is TRBV19, with D perhaps being TRBD1 or TRBD2 (9 bases each). The CDR3 is 20 amino acids. The germline V and J ends were trimmed by 6 bases and 4 bases, with 30 bases remaining between them. Germline assignment: CDR1 LNHDA and CDR2 SQIVND (reference sequence). Here the CDR3 DNA reads TGTGCCAGTAGGCGGTCAGCCGGGACAGGGTTACTAGCGGGCACCGGGGAGCTGTTTTTT. It codes for CASRRSAGTGLLAGTGELFF.

At least ten counts were recorded for this clonotype. The chain couples TRBV6-6 to TRBJ2-3; D gene ambiguous. The germline gives CDR1 MNHNY, CDR2 SVGAGI (reference sequence). The V and J ends lost 7 bases and 2 bases respectively, with 10 bases between them. The CDR3 sequence is 13 residues long. This chain's CDR3 is CASTPPNTDTQYF. DNA for the CDR3: TGTGCCAGCACCCCACCAAACACAGATACGCAGTATTTT.

The V and J genes are TRBV2 and TRBJ1-2; D gene uncertain. CDR3 length: 12 residues. Trimming took off 5 bases at V and 2 bases at J, with 6 bases between the two ends. Germline assignment: CDR1 SNHLY and CDR2 FYNNEI. The CDR3 region is CASSSRNYGYTF. DNA of the CDR3: TGTGCCAGCAGTTCCCGCAACTATGGCTACACCTTC.

The chain has TRBV11-1 and TRBJ2-5; 7 bases are shared with TRBD2. CDR1 and CDR2 from the germline V gene are SGHAT and FQDESV (reference sequence). V shed 4 bases and J 0 bases; nucleotides not matched to a gene: 8. The length of the CDR3 is 16 residues. This CDR3 is CASSSGASGYQETQYF. The CDR3 bases are TGTGCCAGCAGCTCCGGGGCTAGCGGTTACCAAGAGACCCAGTACTTC.

The rearrangement joins TRBV7-9 to TRBJ1-1; 7 bases line up with TRBD1. The V segment lost 5 bases and the J segment 1 base; nucleotides outside the gene matches: 7. Germline CDR1 SEHNR, CDR2 FQNEAQ (reference sequence). The CDR3 spans 15 residues. The CDR3 nucleotides are TGTGCCAGCAGCCCCCAGACAGGGTGGAACACTGAAGCTTTCTTT. Protein sequence: CASSPQTGWNTEAFF.

As DNA, the CDR3 is TGTGCCAGCAGCTTTAGGCGGACAGAAAACATTCAGTACTTC. It translates to CASSFRRTENIQYF. The chain uses TRBV5-6 and TRBJ2-4; D perhaps matches TRBD1 (6 bases). V lost 2 bases to trimming and J lost 5 bases, with 11 bases between them. This CDR3 has 14 residues. Germline V gene lookup returns CDR1 SGHDT and CDR2 YYEEEE.